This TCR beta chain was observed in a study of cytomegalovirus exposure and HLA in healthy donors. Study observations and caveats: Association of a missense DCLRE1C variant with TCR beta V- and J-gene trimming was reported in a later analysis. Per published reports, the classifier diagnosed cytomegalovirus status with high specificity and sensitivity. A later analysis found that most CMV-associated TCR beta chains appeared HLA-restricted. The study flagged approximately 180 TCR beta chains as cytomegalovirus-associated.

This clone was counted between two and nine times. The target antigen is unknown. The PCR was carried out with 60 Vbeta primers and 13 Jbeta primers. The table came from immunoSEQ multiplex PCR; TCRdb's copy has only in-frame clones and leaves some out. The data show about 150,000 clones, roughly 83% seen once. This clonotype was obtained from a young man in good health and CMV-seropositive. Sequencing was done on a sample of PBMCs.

The CDR3, as DNA: TGTGCCAGTAGTATCTCAGATACGCAGTATTTT. Its protein product is CASSISDTQYF. The V and J genes are TRBV19 and TRBJ2-3; D remains unclear. The CDR3 sequence is 11 residues long. Germline CDR1 and CDR2: LNHDA and SQIVND (reference sequence). V was shortened by 3 bases and J by 4 bases, with 2 bases between the two germline ends.